A single TCR beta chain is shown here with its context. The data stem from a study of patients and donors after allogeneic stem cell transplantation. Each CDR3 protein gets one entry after TCRdb re-called the RT-PCR reads with MiXCR. This sample yields roughly 200,000 distinct CDR3 sequences, of which 35% to 45% are seen a single time; around a tenth belongs to the top ten. From germline, CDR1 is SGHRS and CDR2 YFSETQ. The V and J ends lost 0 bases and 6 bases, in that order; junction bases with no gene match: 5. This CDR3 comprises 16 residues. The TCR comes from a human donor who was either an allogeneic HSCT recipient or a stem cell or donor lymphocyte infusion donor (not recorded which). It is not recorded whose cells these are; they may come from a transplant donor. The chain couples TRBV5-1 to TRBJ2-3; 12 positions agree with TRBD2. Material for sequencing was blood, either unsorted or a sorted T cell fraction (not recorded which). The chain's CDR3 is CASSLDGLAGRDTQYF. CDR3 DNA: TGCGCCAGCAGCTTGGACGGACTAGCGGGGAGGGATACGCAGTATTTT.